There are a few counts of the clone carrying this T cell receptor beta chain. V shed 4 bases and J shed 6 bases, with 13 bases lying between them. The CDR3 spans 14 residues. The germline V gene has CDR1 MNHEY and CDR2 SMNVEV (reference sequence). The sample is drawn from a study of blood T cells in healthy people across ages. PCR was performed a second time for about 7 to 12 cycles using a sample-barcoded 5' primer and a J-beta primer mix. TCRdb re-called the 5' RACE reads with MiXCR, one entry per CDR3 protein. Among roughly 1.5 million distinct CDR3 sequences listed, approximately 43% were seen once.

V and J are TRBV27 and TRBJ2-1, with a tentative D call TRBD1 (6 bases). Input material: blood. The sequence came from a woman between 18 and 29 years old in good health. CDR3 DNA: TGTGCCAGCAGTTACTCCACAGGGTCCAATGAGCAGTTCTTC. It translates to CASSYSTGSNEQFF.